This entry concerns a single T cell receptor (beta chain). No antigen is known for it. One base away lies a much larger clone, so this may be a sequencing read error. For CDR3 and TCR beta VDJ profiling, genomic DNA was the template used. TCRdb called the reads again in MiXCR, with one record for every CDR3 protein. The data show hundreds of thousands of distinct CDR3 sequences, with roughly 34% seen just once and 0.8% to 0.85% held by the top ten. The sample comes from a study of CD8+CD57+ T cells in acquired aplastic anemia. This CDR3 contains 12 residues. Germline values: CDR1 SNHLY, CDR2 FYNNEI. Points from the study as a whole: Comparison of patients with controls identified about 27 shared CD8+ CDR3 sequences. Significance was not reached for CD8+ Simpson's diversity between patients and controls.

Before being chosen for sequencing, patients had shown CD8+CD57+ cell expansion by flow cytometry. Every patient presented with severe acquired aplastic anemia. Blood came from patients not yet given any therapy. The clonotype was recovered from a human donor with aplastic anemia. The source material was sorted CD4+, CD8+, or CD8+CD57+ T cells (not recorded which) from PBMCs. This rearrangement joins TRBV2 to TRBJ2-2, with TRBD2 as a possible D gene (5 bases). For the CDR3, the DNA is TGTGCCAGTAGACGGGGAACCGTGGAGCTGTTTTTT. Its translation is CASRRGTVELFF.